This T cell receptor (beta chain) is drawn from a study of T cell repertoires in cytomegalovirus infection. Study in general: Evidence of both CMV infection and a matching HLA type came from public TCR beta signatures.

Points from the study as a whole: Cumulated frequencies of public TCR beta families served to identify carriers of CMV plus the relevant HLA.

A remark on this clonotype: Its antigen is still unknown.

TCRdb reanalysed the reads using MiXCR and keeps one entry per CDR3 protein. The sample lists 550,000 to 850,000 distinct CDR3 sequences, around a third occurring once. Deletions cut 4 bases from V and 6 bases from J, with 21 bases between. The CDR3 has 17 amino acids. Germline assignment: CDR1 LGHNA and CDR2 YSLEER. The receptor comes from a human donor in good health (CMV status not recorded). Some clones in this sample may be carry-over from other donors' samples. The material was cultured PBMCs, obtained from culture after CMV antigen stimulation. The chain combines TRBV4-3 with TRBJ2-2; D might be TRBD1 (5 bases). CDR3 nucleotide sequence: TGCGCCAGCAGCCTCACAGGCACGACCCCTCTTCCCGGGGAGCTGTTTTTT. Its protein is CASSLTGTTPLPGELFF.